The 19 T cell receptor beta chains reported below all come from one sample, sequenced in a study of T-cell reconstitution after alpha-beta-depleted transplantation in children. During its preparation, the TCRbeta library received unique molecular identifiers. TCRdb reanalysed the PCR reads using MiXCR and keeps one entry per CDR3 protein. The table has more than 500,000 distinct CDR3 sequences, 11% seen once. This specimen was PBMCs, mostly from graft donor cells, taken 180 days after TCRalphabeta/CD19-depleted stem cell transplant. Every receptor here comes from a female patient aged 2 to 10 who had a stem cell transplant for aplastic anemia, so the T cells may come from the graft donor.

This clonotype was seen a few times. This chain connects TRBV7-9 to TRBJ2-3; 11 bases are a match to TRBD1. The CDR3 contains 16 residues. V gave up 4 bases and J gave up 3 bases; unmatched junction bases: 6. CDR1 and CDR2 (germline): SEHNR, FQNEAQ (reference sequence). CDR3 amino acids: CASSSGTGGWTDTQYF. The CDR3 DNA reads as TGTGCCAGCAGCTCCGGGACAGGGGGTTGGACAGATACGCAGTATTTT.

The chain joins TRBV15 to TRBJ2-1; possible D gene TRBD2, 6 bases. Between the trimmed V and J ends, which lost 9 bases and 2 bases, there was a span of 17 bases. Per the germline V gene, CDR1 is LNHNV and CDR2 is YYDKDF (reference sequence). The CDR3 length is 15 residues. The CDR3 loop reads CATAWRREPYNEQFF. DNA of the CDR3: TGTGCCACGGCGTGGAGGCGGGAACCCTACAATGAGCAGTTCTTC.

This clonotype has a handful of counts. The chain carries TRBV28 and TRBJ2-5, with TRBD1 matching over 8 bases. The CDR3 spans 17 residues. With 6 bases clipped from V and 1 base from J, the junction kept 13 bases outside the gene matches. CDR1 MDHEN and CDR2 SYDVKM come from the germline V gene. The chain's CDR3 is CASSNSSPGTGQETQYF. The CDR3 DNA is TGTGCCAGCAGCAATTCCTCGCCCGGGACAGGCCAAGAGACCCAGTACTTC.

This clonotype came up a few times. The V and J genes are TRBV29-1 and TRBJ1-4; D is possibly TRBD1 (5 bases). The CDR3 is 14 amino acids. The germline V and J ends were trimmed by 4 bases and 0 bases, with 9 bases remaining between them. Germline CDR1 is SQVTM and CDR2 is ANQGSEA. This chain's CDR3 is CSVARVATNEKLFF. Written as DNA, the CDR3 is TGCAGCGTTGCCAGGGTTGCAACTAATGAAAAACTGTTTTTT.

This clonotype was counted only a few times. J is TRBJ2-7 and V is TRBV20-1; D remains unclear. Looked up from germline, CDR1 is DFQATT and CDR2 is SNEGSKA (reference sequence). This CDR3 contains 15 residues. The CDR3 protein is CRASPTATETYEQYF. Here the CDR3 DNA reads TGCAGGGCGTCCCCGACGGCGACGGAGACCTACGAGCAGTACTTC.

This clonotype was detected only once. A much larger clone differs from this one at a single base, so this may be a read error. V and J are TRBV11-2 and TRBJ2-1; maybe TRBD2 (7 bases). CDR3 length: 18 residues. Germline V gives CDR1 SGHAT, CDR2 FQNNGV. CDR3 in DNA: TGTGCCAGCAGCTTAGGGGGGCAGGCGGGGGTTAACAACAATGACCAGTTCTTC. Its protein product is CASSLGGQAGVNNNDQFF.

Only a few counts were recorded for this clonotype. The V and J genes are TRBV21-1 and TRBJ2-7; the D segment call TRBD2 is taken from the table without a DNA check. TRBV21-1 corresponds to a pseudogene. CDR3 length: 19 residues. The DNA of the CDR3 is TGTGCCAGCAGCGGACGACTAGCGGGAGGGCCGAGTACCCCCTACGAGCAGTACGTC. It specifies CASSGRLAGGPSTPYEQYV.

The chain carries TRBV20-1 and TRBJ2-1; 12 bases are a match to TRBD2. The CDR3 consists of 15 residues. Trimming cost V 5 bases and J 9 bases; bases outside gene matches: 11. Germline V gene lookup returns CDR1 DFQATT and CDR2 SNEGSKA (reference sequence). CDR3 loop: CSASHVTSGRLEQFF. The CDR3 bases are TGCAGTGCTTCTCACGTGACTAGCGGGAGACTTGAGCAGTTCTTC.

This clonotype was counted only a few times. The chain couples TRBV24-1 to TRBJ2-5, with TRBD1 matching over 9 bases. V shed 7 bases, J shed 5 bases, and the junction held 4 bases outside the gene matches. Germline CDR1 reads KGHDR; CDR2 reads SFDVKD. The CDR3 consists of 13 residues. Here the CDR3 DNA reads TGTGCCACCAGCAGGACAGGGGTGGAGACCCAGTACTTC. Translated: CATSRTGVETQYF.

This clonotype has more than one count but fewer than ten. The chain employs TRBV5-1 and TRBJ2-5; D might be TRBD2 (6 bases). CDR1 SGHRS and CDR2 YFSETQ come from the germline V gene. V gave up 4 bases and J gave up 4 bases, with 17 bases separating them. The CDR3 spans 15 residues. The chain's CDR3 is CASSLDGGVSETQYF. DNA of the CDR3: TGCGCCAGCAGCCTAGACGGCGGGGTATCAGAGACCCAGTACTTC.

This clonotype was observed a few times. The chain has TRBV5-1 and TRBJ2-3; D not resolved. The germline V gene has CDR1 SGHRS and CDR2 YFSETQ. V lost 6 bases, J lost 6 bases, and 17 bases lay in between. CDR3 length: 14 amino acids. The CDR3, as DNA: TGCGCCAGCAACTTAATCGGGCCCTTCGATACGCAGTATTTT. It codes for CASNLIGPFDTQYF. Based on the CDR3 plus reference TRBV5-1 and TRBJ2-3, the full variable domain is KAGVTQTPRYLIKTRGQQVTLSCSPISGHRSVSWYQQTPGQGLQFLFEYFSETQRNKGNFPGRFSGRQFSNSRSEMNVSTLELGDSALYLCASNLIGPFDTQYFGPGTRLTVL.

This clonotype was counted between two and nine times. The gene calls are TRBV7-2 and TRBJ1-4; 7 bases line up with TRBD1. Germline V lookup: CDR1 SGHTA, CDR2 FQGNSA. This CDR3 is 14 amino acids long. Trimming removed 1 base from V and 5 bases from J; junction bases left unmatched: 1. CDR3 coding DNA: TGTGCCAGCAGCTTAGTAGGGGGCAATGAAAAACTGTTTTTT. Protein: CASSLVGGNEKLFF.

The rearrangement joins TRBV20-1 to TRBJ1-2; D may be TRBD1 (6 bases). This CDR3 contains 14 residues. Germline V gives CDR1 DFQATT, CDR2 SNEGSKA (reference sequence). Trimming took off 2 bases at V and 4 bases at J, with 14 bases between the two ends. CDR3 residues: CSARTHRDSYGYTF. In DNA form, the CDR3 reads TGCAGTGCTAGAACCCACAGGGATTCCTATGGCTACACCTTC.

This clonotype turned up a few times. The chain joins TRBV20-1 to TRBJ2-7; D gene uncertain. With 0 bases removed from V and 3 bases from J, the gap between germline ends came to 15 bases. The germline gives CDR1 DFQATT, CDR2 SNEGSKA (reference sequence). The CDR3 is 15 amino acids. This CDR3 is CSARDRQLYNYEQYF. CDR3 sequence (DNA): TGCAGTGCTAGAGATCGGCAGCTATATAACTACGAGCAGTACTTC.

The chain combines TRBV29-1 with TRBJ1-1; D not certain. CDR3 size: 13 residues. Trimming cost V 8 bases and J 0 bases, with 13 bases left between them. Per germline, CDR1 SQVTM and CDR2 ANQGSEA. The CDR3 here is CSIGLSMNTEAFF. DNA of the CDR3: TGCAGCATCGGACTGTCGATGAACACTGAAGCTTTCTTT.

The table lists this clonotype with a few counts. This chain connects TRBV12-3 or TRBV12-4 to TRBJ1-1, with no clear D. CDR3 size: 15 residues. Trimming removed 6 bases from V and 0 bases from J, with 14 bases in between. Here the CDR3 reads CASRGLGVLNTEAFF. In DNA form, the CDR3 reads TGTGCCAGCAGAGGACTCGGAGTCCTGAACACTGAAGCTTTCTTT.

The table lists this clonotype with a few counts. V usage is TRBV28 and J usage is TRBJ2-2, with 9 bases aligning to TRBD2. CDR1 is MDHEN and CDR2 is SYDVKM in the germline V gene. With 2 bases clipped from V and 3 bases from J, the junction kept 4 bases outside the gene matches. CDR3 size: 16 residues. Written as DNA, the CDR3 is TGTGCCAGCAGTTTAATGACTAGCGGATACACCGGGGAGCTGTTTTTT. Protein product: CASSLMTSGYTGELFF.

The chain joins TRBV9 to TRBJ1-6; D is uncertain. The CDR3 length is 14 residues. V was shortened by 0 bases and J by 9 bases, with 10 bases between the two germline ends. CDR1 SGDLS and CDR2 YYNGEE come from the germline V gene. CDR3 nucleotides: TGTGCCAGCAGCGTAGAGGCCCCATTTTCACCCCTCCACTTT. Residues: CASSVEAPFSPLHF.

The chain recombines TRBV6-1 with TRBJ2-5, with D tentatively TRBD2 (5 bases). Trimming cost V 5 bases and J 7 bases, with 20 bases left between them. From germline, CDR1 is MNHNS and CDR2 SASEGT. This CDR3 contains 15 residues. The CDR3 DNA reads TGTGCCAGCAGTCGGACTGGGTCTAGTGTCGGGACCCAGTACTTC. Its protein is CASSRTGSSVGTQYF.